The 12 T cell receptor beta chains given below trace back to one sample, sequenced in a study of technical replicates of blood from a few donors. Measured with immunoSEQ multiplex PCR; TCRdb has only the in-frame clones, and not every one. The table records roughly 80,000 clones, roughly 94% of them present only once. The specimen was T cells isolated from PBMCs. The receptors were gathered from a human donor in good health.

V usage is TRBV28 and J usage is TRBJ1-5, with 7 bases lining up with TRBD1. This CDR3 contains 14 residues. The junction had 4 bases not matched to a gene; V was cut back by 5 bases and J by 3 bases. CDR1 and CDR2 (germline): MDHEN, SYDVKM. The CDR3 loop is CASSVGTDNQPQHF. The CDR3 DNA reads TGTGCCAGCAGTGTTGGGACAGACAATCAGCCCCAGCATTTT.

The V gene is TRBV10-3, the J gene TRBJ1-1; 8 nucleotides align to TRBD1. Trimming took 6 bases from V and 4 from J; bases not matched to a gene: 10. The germline V gene has CDR1 ENHRY and CDR2 SYGVKD. There are 15 residues in the CDR3. CDR3 coding DNA: TGTGCCATCAGGGAAATAGACAGGGGATCCACTGAAGCTTTCTTT. The encoded protein is CAIREIDRGSTEAFF.

The chain combines TRBV10-2 with TRBJ1-3; 10 bases map to TRBD1. V lost 7 bases and J lost 4; bases outside the gene matches: 13. Germline V gives CDR1 WSHSY, CDR2 SAAADI. This CDR3 has 17 residues. In DNA form, the CDR3 reads TGCGCCAGCAAGGTTCCGGGACAGGGGATCTCCGGAAACACCATATATTTT. The encoded protein is CASKVPGQGISGNTIYF.

CDR3 in DNA: TGTGCCAGCAGTTTAATCGTCCAGGGGTATCAGCCCCAGCATTTT. The encoded protein is CASSLIVQGYQPQHF. The chain employs TRBV28 and TRBJ1-5; the D gene is possibly TRBD1 (6 bases). The CDR3 has 15 amino acids. Trimming removed 2 bases from V and 5 bases from J, with 13 bases in between. The germline CDR1 and CDR2 sequences are MDHEN and SYDVKM.

The rearrangement links TRBV28 to TRBJ2-2, with 9 bases identical to TRBD1. J gave up 4 bases and V 5 bases, and 11 bases lay outside the gene matches. CDR3 length: 17 residues. The germline CDR1 and CDR2 sequences are MDHEN and SYDVKM. For the CDR3, the DNA is TGTGCCAGCAGTCTACACCCCGGGACAGGGACCACCGGGGAGCTGTTTTTT. This sequence encodes CASSLHPGTGTTGELFF.

CDR3 sequence: CATTVGQGIPQQYF. CDR3 DNA: TGTGCCACCACGGTGGGACAGGGGATCCCGCAGCAGTACTTC. The V and J genes are TRBV28 and TRBJ2-7; 10 positions agree with TRBD1. V dropped 10 bases and J dropped 8; count of bases not matched to a gene: 14. The germline CDR1 and CDR2 sequences are MDHEN and SYDVKM. The CDR3 spans 14 residues.

This clone occurred a few times. The J gene is TRBJ1-5, the V gene TRBV15; D may be TRBD1 (5 bases). Germline assignment: CDR1 LNHNV and CDR2 YYDKDF (reference sequence). V was cut by 0 bases and J by 11 bases, with 17 bases left in between. The CDR3 consists of 15 residues. The CDR3 region is CATSRDATAGSAQHF. The CDR3 DNA follows: TGTGCCACCAGCAGAGATGCGACAGCGGGTTCGGCCCAGCATTTT.

This clone was found a few times. The CDR3 DNA reads as TGTGCCAGCAGTCCAGTTCGGACAGGGACTGAAAAACTGTTTTTT. As protein: CASSPVRTGTEKLFF. This chain connects TRBV7-9 to TRBJ1-4, with 8 nucleotides matching TRBD1. Per germline, CDR1 SEHNR and CDR2 FQNEAQ (reference sequence). The CDR3 covers 15 residues. The J segment lost 7 bases and the V segment lost 6 bases, leaving 10 bases of the junction unmatched. Full variable domain (missing parts from reference TRBV7-9 and TRBJ1-4): DTGVSQNPRHKITKRGQNVTFRCDPISEHNRLYWYRQTLGQGPEFLTYFQNEAQLEKSRLLSDRFSAERPKGSFSTLEIQRTEQGDSAMYLCASSPVRTGTEKLFFGSGTQLSVL.

The chain joins TRBV6-1 to TRBJ2-1, with no clear D. Trimming removed 4 bases from V and 13 bases from J, with 11 bases in between. From germline, CDR1 is MNHNS and CDR2 SASEGT. The CDR3 spans 11 residues. The CDR3 here is CASSVLDRQFF. The CDR3 nucleotides are TGTGCCAGCAGTGTCCTAGATAGACAGTTCTTC.

About this clone itself: The same CDR3 can be traced to other DNA sequences in this sample. The J gene is TRBJ2-7, the V gene TRBV9; D might be TRBD2 (5 bases). V lost 0 bases and J 3 bases, leaving 10 bases between the germline ends. The CDR3 runs to 14 residues. Germline V gene lookup returns CDR1 SGDLS and CDR2 YYNGEE. DNA for the CDR3: TGTGCCAGCAGCGTAGGTTCAAGCGGCTACGAGCAGTACTTC. This translates into CASSVGSSGYEQYF.

The chain joins TRBV6-6 to TRBJ2-1; possible D gene TRBD2, 5 bases. V lost 7 bases and J lost 1, with 14 bases in between. The germline CDR1 and CDR2 sequences are MNHNY and SVGAGI (reference sequence). This CDR3 region has 15 residues. In DNA form, the CDR3 reads TGTGCCAGCACTAACCCCGACTATTCCTACAATGAGCAGTTCTTC. It yields the protein CASTNPDYSYNEQFF.

The chain couples TRBV19 to TRBJ1-1, with 9 positions matching TRBD1. Germline trimming cut 6 bases from V and 3 bases from J; bases unmatched to any gene: 5. The CDR3 runs 14 residues. Per the germline V gene, CDR1 is LNHDA and CDR2 is SQIVND (reference sequence). The CDR3 DNA is TGTGCCAGTAGCTACAGGGGGCAATACACTGAAGCTTTCTTT. Its translation: CASSYRGQYTEAFF. Looking up the rest from reference TRBV19 and TRBJ1-1 gives the full variable domain: DGGITQSPKYLFRKEGQNVTLSCEQNLNHDAMYWYRQDPGQGLRLIYYSQIVNDFQKGDIAEGYSVSREKKESFPLTVTSAQKNPTAFYLCASSYRGQYTEAFFGQGTRLTVV.